The 12 T cell receptor beta chains reported below all come from one sample, sequenced in a study of blood T cell repertoires in COVID-19. Sequencing used immunoSEQ multiplex PCR; TCRdb keeps in-frame clones, though not all of them. The repertoire has roughly 160,000 clones, 70% to 90% of them found once; the top ten carry 6.5% to 7.5%. Sequencing input: peripheral blood. These TCRs come from a man at least 80 years old with COVID-19, enrolled during active disease.

The chain couples TRBV4-2 to TRBJ1-5, with D possibly being TRBD1 (6 bases). This CDR3 has 17 residues. Germline V gene lookup returns CDR1 LGHNA and CDR2 YNFKEQ. Trimming cost V 4 bases and J 0 bases, with 16 bases left between them. The CDR3 region is CASSPTGSGFSNQPQHF. CDR3 nucleotides: TGTGCCAGCAGCCCGACAGGCTCTGGTTTTAGCAATCAGCCCCAGCATTTT.

The CDR3 coding sequence is TGTGCCAGCCACTTCTCGGGACAGGGGAACTATGGCTACACCTTC. This encodes CASHFSGQGNYGYTF. V usage is TRBV27 and J usage is TRBJ1-2, with TRBD1 matching 10 bases. V lost 8 bases and J lost 2; bases outside the gene matches: 8. Germline CDR1 is MNHEY and CDR2 is SMNVEV (reference sequence). The CDR3 spans 15 residues.

The chain employs TRBV6-5 and TRBJ2-7; tentatively, D is TRBD2 (5 bases). Between the trimmed V and J ends, which lost 7 bases and 2 bases, there was a span of 9 bases. The CDR3 has 12 residues. Germline loops: CDR1 MNHEY, CDR2 SVGAGI. CDR3 region: CASTDFPYEQYF. CDR3 coding DNA: TGTGCCAGCACGGACTTCCCCTACGAGCAGTACTTC.

The rearrangement uses TRBV5-5 and TRBJ1-4, with D unresolved. This CDR3 is 15 amino acids long. Germline loops: CDR1 SGHKS, CDR2 YYEKEE (reference sequence). V lost 0 bases, J lost 8 bases, and 14 bases lay in between. This CDR3 reads CASSLAWAEGEKLFF. As DNA, the CDR3 is TGTGCCAGCAGCTTGGCCTGGGCAGAGGGCGAAAAACTGTTTTTT.

The chain employs TRBV3-1 (or the pseudogene TRBV3-2) and TRBJ1-2, with D possibly being TRBD1 (6 bases). Trimming left V 4 bases short and J 4 bases short, with 13 bases between. The CDR3 has 14 residues. Per germline, CDR1 LGHDT and CDR2 YNNKEL (reference sequence). Written as DNA, the CDR3 is TGTGCCAGCAGCCCCCCGGACAGCCCCTATGGCTACACCTTC. Encoded protein: CASSPPDSPYGYTF.

The rearrangement joins TRBV18 to TRBJ2-6, with 9 bases aligning to TRBD1. Per germline, CDR1 KGHSH and CDR2 LQKENI. This CDR3 region has 17 residues. The V gene end was trimmed by 3 bases and the J gene end by 2 bases; junction bases not matched to a gene: 5. The CDR3 protein is CASSPGTGTPGANVLTF. CDR3 DNA: TGTGCCAGCTCACCTGGGACAGGGACTCCTGGGGCCAACGTCCTGACTTTC. Complete variable domain (other parts from reference TRBV18 and TRBJ2-6): NAGVMQNPRHLVRRRGQEARLRCSPMKGHSHVYWYRQLPEEGLKFMVYLQKENIIDESGMPKERFSAEFPKEGPSILRIQQVVRGDSAAYFCASSPGTGTPGANVLTFGAGSRLTVL.

With respect to this clone: The sample carries other DNA sequences with the same CDR3. The chain has TRBV7-3 and TRBJ1-2; weak D call: TRBD1 (6 bases). Per the germline V gene, CDR1 is SGHTA and CDR2 is FQGTGA. V was pared by 5 bases and J by 2 bases, with 9 bases between. CDR3 length: 13 residues. The CDR3 loop is CASSPDRNYGYTF. The CDR3 DNA sequence: TGTGCCAGCAGCCCAGACAGGAACTATGGCTACACCTTC.

V is TRBV3-1 (or the pseudogene TRBV3-2) and J is TRBJ1-4; 8 bases line up with TRBD1. The CDR3 runs 15 residues. Germline CDR1 LGHDT, CDR2 YNNKEL (reference sequence). J was trimmed by 8 bases and V by 4 bases; bases with no gene match: 9. The CDR3 sequence: CASSPRSTGEEKLFF. The CDR3 DNA reads TGTGCCAGCAGCCCCAGATCGACAGGGGAAGAAAAACTGTTTTTT.

The gene calls are TRBV7-9 and TRBJ1-1; D unclear. V was shortened by 2 bases and J by 5 bases, with 15 bases between the two germline ends. The CDR3 is 15 amino acids. The V gene's germline CDR1 is SEHNR and CDR2 FQNEAQ (reference sequence). The CDR3: CASSLSGGGWTEAFF. In DNA, the CDR3 is TGTGCCAGCAGCTTATCCGGTGGAGGGTGGACTGAAGCTTTCTTT.

The rearrangement joins TRBV6-5 to TRBJ1-3; 8 bases are a match to TRBD1. V trimming: 2 bases; J trimming: 4 bases; junction bases outside the gene matches: 4. This CDR3 has 15 residues. Per germline, CDR1 MNHEY and CDR2 SVGAGI. CDR3: CASSYTGQGGNTIYF. The DNA for the CDR3 is TGTGCCAGCAGTTACACCGGACAGGGAGGAAACACCATATATTTT.

This chain uses TRBV9 with TRBJ1-2; 8 bases agree with TRBD1. The trim removed 0 bases at V and 4 bases at J, leaving 5 bases unmatched. CDR1 SGDLS and CDR2 YYNGEE come from the germline V gene. This CDR3 is built from 15 residues. The CDR3 bases are TGTGCCAGCAGCGTAGCGGCAGGGGGCAGCTATGGCTACACCTTC. This translates into CASSVAAGGSYGYTF.

This clone was recorded only once. This chain connects TRBV10-3 to TRBJ1-4; maybe TRBD1 (6 bases). Trimming stripped 2 bases from V and 7 bases from J, with 11 bases between. This CDR3 spans 14 amino acids. Germline-derived CDR1 and CDR2 are ENHRY and SYGVKD. CDR3: CAISERDNGEKLFF. The DNA for the CDR3 is TGTGCCATCAGTGAGAGGGACAACGGTGAAAAACTGTTTTTT.